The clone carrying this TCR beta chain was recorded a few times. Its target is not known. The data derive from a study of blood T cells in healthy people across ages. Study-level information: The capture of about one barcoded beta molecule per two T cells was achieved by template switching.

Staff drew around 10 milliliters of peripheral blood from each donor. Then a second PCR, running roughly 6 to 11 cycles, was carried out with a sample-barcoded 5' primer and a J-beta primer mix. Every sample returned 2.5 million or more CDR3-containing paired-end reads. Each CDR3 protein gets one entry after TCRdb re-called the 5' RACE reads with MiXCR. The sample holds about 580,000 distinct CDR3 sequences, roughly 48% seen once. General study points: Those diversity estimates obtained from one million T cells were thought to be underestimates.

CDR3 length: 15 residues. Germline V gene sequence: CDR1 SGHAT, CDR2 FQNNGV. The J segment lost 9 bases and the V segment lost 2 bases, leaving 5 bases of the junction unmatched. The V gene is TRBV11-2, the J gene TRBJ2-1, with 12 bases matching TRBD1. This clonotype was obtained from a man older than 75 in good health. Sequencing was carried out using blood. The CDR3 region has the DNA TGTGCCAGCAGCTTACAGGGACAGGGGGCCGGTGAGCAGTTCTTC. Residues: CASSLQGQGAGEQFF.